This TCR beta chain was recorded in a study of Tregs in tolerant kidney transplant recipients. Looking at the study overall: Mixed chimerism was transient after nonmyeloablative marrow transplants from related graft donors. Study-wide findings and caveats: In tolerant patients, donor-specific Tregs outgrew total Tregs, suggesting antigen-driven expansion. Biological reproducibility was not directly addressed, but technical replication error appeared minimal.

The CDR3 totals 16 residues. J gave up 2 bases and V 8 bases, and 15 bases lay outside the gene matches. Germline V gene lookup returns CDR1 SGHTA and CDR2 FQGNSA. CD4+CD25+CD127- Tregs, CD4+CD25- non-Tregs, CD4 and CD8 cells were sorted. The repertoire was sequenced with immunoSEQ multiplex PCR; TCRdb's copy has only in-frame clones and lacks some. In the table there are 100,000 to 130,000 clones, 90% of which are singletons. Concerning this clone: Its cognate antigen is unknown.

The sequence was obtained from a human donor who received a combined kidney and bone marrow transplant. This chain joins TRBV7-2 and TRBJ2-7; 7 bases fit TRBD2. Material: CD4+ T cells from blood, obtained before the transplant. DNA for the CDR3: TGTGCCAGCGCCGAGAGGTGGGGAGGGGCCCCCTACGAGCAGTACTTC. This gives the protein CASAERWGGAPYEQYF.